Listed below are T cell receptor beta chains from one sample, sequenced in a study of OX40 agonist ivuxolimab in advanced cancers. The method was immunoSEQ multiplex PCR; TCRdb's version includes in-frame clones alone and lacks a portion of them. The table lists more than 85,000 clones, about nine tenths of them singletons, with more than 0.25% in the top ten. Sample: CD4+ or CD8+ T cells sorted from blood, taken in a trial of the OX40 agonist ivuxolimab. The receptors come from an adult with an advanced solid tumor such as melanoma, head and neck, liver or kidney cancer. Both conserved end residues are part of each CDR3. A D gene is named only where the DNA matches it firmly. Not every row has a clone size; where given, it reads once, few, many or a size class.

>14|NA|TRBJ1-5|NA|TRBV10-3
TGTGCCATCAGTGACGGGGCGGCCGATCAGCCCCAGCATTTT
CAISDGAADQPQHF
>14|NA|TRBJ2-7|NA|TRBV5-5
TGTGCCAGCAGCTTCAGGGGAGCTTACTACGAGCAGTACTTC
CASSFRGAYYEQYF
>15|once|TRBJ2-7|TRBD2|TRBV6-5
TGTGCCAGCAGTTACGGGGCTAGCGGTTCCTACGAGCAGTACTTC
CASSYGASGSYEQYF
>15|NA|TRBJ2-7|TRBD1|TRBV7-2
TGTGCCAGCATCGATACAGGGGCCCTGTCCTACGAGCAGTACTTC
CASIDTGALSYEQYF
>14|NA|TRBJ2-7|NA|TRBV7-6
TGTGCCAGCAGCTTAGCGCCAAACTCCTACGAGCAGTACTTC
CASSLAPNSYEQYF
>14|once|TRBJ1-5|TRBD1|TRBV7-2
TGTGCCAGCAGCGCTGGACAGGGTGGTCAGCCCCAGCATTTT
CASSAGQGGQPQHF
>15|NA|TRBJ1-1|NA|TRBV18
TGTGCCAGCTCACCACCCGGGGCCGGGAACACTGAAGCTTTCTTT
CASSPPGAGNTEAFF
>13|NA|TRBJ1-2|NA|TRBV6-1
TGTGCCAGCAGTGAAGCGGGGGACTATGGCTACACCTTC
CASSEAGDYGYTF
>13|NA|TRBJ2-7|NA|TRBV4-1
TGCGCCAGCAGCCAACCTCAGGGTTACGAGCAGTACTTC
CASSQPQGYEQYF
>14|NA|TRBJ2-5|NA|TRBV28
TGTGCCAGCAGTCTCGTACTACCTCAAGAGACCCAGTACTTC
CASSLVLPQETQYF
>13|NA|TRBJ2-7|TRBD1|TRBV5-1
TGCGCCAGCAGAGACAGGGGACCCTACGAGCAGTACTTC
CASRDRGPYEQYF
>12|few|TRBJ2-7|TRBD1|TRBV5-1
TGCGCCAGCAGTTGGACAGGTCCCGAGCAGTACTTC
CASSWTGPEQYF
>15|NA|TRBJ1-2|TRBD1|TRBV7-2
TGTGCCAGCAGCTTAGGGACAGGGCGTGGCTATGGCTACACCTTC
CASSLGTGRGYGYTF
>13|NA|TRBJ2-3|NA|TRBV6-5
TGTGCCAGCAGTTACCAACTCGGAGATACGCAGTATTTT
CASSYQLGDTQYF
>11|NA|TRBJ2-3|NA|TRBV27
TGTGCCAGCAGCCAAGCTGACACGCAGTATTTT
CASSQADTQYF
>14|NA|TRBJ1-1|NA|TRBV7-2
TGTGCCAGCAGCTTAGGGACAGCTAACACTGAAGCTTTCTTT
CASSLGTANTEAFF
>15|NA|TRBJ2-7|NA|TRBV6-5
TGTGCCAGCAGCGCCGGAGGGCCCCCTGACTACGAGCAGTACTTC
CASSAGGPPDYEQYF
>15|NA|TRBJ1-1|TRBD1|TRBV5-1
TGCGCCAGCAGCTTGGCCCGGACAGGGAACACTGAAGCTTTCTTT
CASSLARTGNTEAFF
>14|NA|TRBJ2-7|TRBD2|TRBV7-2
TGTGCCAGCAGCTTGACGGGAGGGCCCAACGAGCAGTACTTC
CASSLTGGPNEQYF
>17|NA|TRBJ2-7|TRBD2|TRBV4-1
TGCGCCAGCAGCCCGTCACTAGCGGGAGGGGCCGCCTACGAGCAGTACTTC
CASSPSLAGGAAYEQYF
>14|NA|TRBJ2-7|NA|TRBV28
TGTGCCAGCAGTTTCATCGACAGGGGAGGGGAGCAGTACTTC
CASSFIDRGGEQYF
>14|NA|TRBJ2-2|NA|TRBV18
TGTGCCAGCTCACCACGGGGGACAACCGGGGAGCTGTTTTTT
CASSPRGTTGELFF
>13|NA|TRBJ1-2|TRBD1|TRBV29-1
TGCAGCGTCATGGACAGGGTTGGAGATGGCTACACCTTC
CSVMDRVGDGYTF
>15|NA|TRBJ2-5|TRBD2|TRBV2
TGTGCCAGCAGTGAGGGGGGGACTTACCAAGAGACCCAGTACTTC
CASSEGGTYQETQYF
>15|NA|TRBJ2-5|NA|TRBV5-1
TGCGCCAGCAGCTTGCGGTCGGGAGTTGAAGAGACCCAGTACTTC
CASSLRSGVEETQYF
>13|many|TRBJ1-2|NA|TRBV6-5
TGTGCCAGCAGTTACGGGGGTGACTATGGCTACACCTTC
CASSYGGDYGYTF
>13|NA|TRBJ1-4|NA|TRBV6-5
TGTGCCGGGGGCCGGGGAGGCAGTGAAAAACTGTTTTTT
CAGGRGGSEKLFF